These 27 T cell receptor beta chains originate from one sample sequenced in a study of beta chain features in type 1 diabetes. All of the isolated RNA was reverse transcribed, so expressed TCRB transcripts were sequenced. The table came from immunoSEQ multiplex PCR; TCRdb's copy has only in-frame clones and leaves some out. Of roughly 500,000 clones listed, approximately 28% are singletons. The sequencing sample was made of naive CD4+ T cells from blood. The receptor source for this set is a man aged 18 to 29 in good health.

Only a few counts were recorded for this clone. The chain combines TRBV28 with TRBJ2-1, with 8 bases matching TRBD2. V was pared by 5 bases and J by 11 bases, with 8 bases of the junction left unmatched. CDR1 MDHEN and CDR2 SYDVKM come from the germline V gene. The CDR3 extends over 13 amino acids. In DNA form, the CDR3 reads TGTGCCAGCAGTGCCGTAAAGCGGGAGAAGCAGTTCTTC. Translated, it gives CASSAVKREKQFF. Full variable domain (missing parts from reference TRBV28 and TRBJ2-1): DVKVTQSSRYLVKRTGEKVFLECVQDMDHENMFWYRQDPGLGLRLIYFSYDVKMKEKGDIPEGYSVSREKKERFSLILESASTNQTSMYLCASSAVKREKQFFGPGTRLTVL.

The rearrangement links TRBV25-1 to TRBJ2-7; 12 nucleotides line up with TRBD1. The trim removed 6 bases at V and 8 bases at J, leaving 11 bases unmatched. The CDR3 has 15 residues. Germline V gene sequence: CDR1 MGHDK, CDR2 SYGVNS. CDR3 nucleotide sequence: TGTGCCAGCAGCGCCTTACCCGGGACAGGGGGCAAGCAGTACTTC. Translating it yields CASSALPGTGGKQYF.

The gene calls are TRBV7-9 and TRBJ1-2; D call uncertain. V was pared by 1 base and J by 9 bases, with 12 bases between. The germline CDR1 and CDR2 sequences are SEHNR and FQNEAQ (reference sequence). This CDR3 region has 13 residues. Here the CDR3 DNA reads TGTGCCAGCAGCTTAGAAGGTCTCCCCCGCTACACCTTC. Its protein is CASSLEGLPRYTF.

J is TRBJ2-5 and V is TRBV7-2, with TRBD2 matching 9 bases. The CDR3 totals 15 residues. Germline CDR1 SGHTA, CDR2 FQGNSA. J gave up 5 bases and V 2 bases, and 6 bases lay outside the gene matches. The CDR3 sequence: CASSLTLAGRETQYF. In DNA form, the CDR3 reads TGTGCCAGCAGCTTAACCCTAGCGGGAAGGGAGACCCAGTACTTC.

V usage is TRBV10-3 and J usage is TRBJ2-5; a possible D gene is TRBD1 (5 bases). CDR1 is ENHRY and CDR2 is SYGVKD in the germline V gene. The CDR3 is 15 amino acids. The V gene lost 4 bases and the J gene lost 2 bases, with 14 bases spanning the gap. The CDR3 here is CAISAGLGVQETQYF. CDR3 nucleotides: TGTGCCATCAGTGCAGGGCTTGGGGTTCAAGAGACCCAGTACTTC.

The chain recombines TRBV18 with TRBJ2-7; 7 bases map to TRBD2. Germline V gene sequence: CDR1 KGHSH, CDR2 LQKENI. V was clipped by 2 bases and J by 1 base; unmatched bases: 5. The CDR3 runs 15 residues. CDR3 amino acids: CASSPGGTISYEQYF. The CDR3 DNA is TGTGCCAGCTCACCAGGCGGGACTATATCCTACGAGCAGTACTTC.

The V and J genes are TRBV19 and TRBJ2-6; either TRBD1 or TRBD2 may supply D (5 bases each). The CDR3 is made up of 16 amino acids. Germline assignment: CDR1 LNHDA and CDR2 SQIVND (reference sequence). V lost 3 bases to trimming and J lost 0 bases, with 9 bases between them. DNA of the CDR3: TGTGCCAGTAGTATCGGGACGGCCTCTGGGGCCAACGTCCTGACTTTC. Translating gives CASSIGTASGANVLTF.

This chain connects TRBV7-9 to TRBJ2-1; D perhaps matches TRBD2 (6 bases). Germline V CDR1 and CDR2: SEHNR, FQNEAQ (reference sequence). V was trimmed by 5 bases and J by 3 bases, leaving 11 bases between them. The CDR3 sequence is 14 residues long. CDR3 sequence reads: CASSPLSGYNEQFF. The CDR3 region has the DNA TGTGCCAGCAGCCCGCTTAGCGGCTACAATGAGCAGTTCTTC.

This clone has more than one count but fewer than ten. The chain combines TRBV5-4 with TRBJ2-1, with D perhaps matching TRBD1 (6 bases). The CDR3 contains 13 residues. In germline, CDR1 is SGHNT, CDR2 YYREEE (reference sequence). The ends were cut back, 0 bases at V and 9 bases at J, with 10 bases in the middle. The CDR3 nucleotides read TGTGCCAGCAGCTTGGCACAGGGTGGTGAGCAGTTCTTC. Residues: CASSLAQGGEQFF.

The chain carries TRBV15 and TRBJ2-7; tentatively, D is TRBD1 (6 bases). The germline CDR1 and CDR2 sequences are LNHNV and YYDKDF (reference sequence). Trimming took off 0 bases at V and 4 bases at J, with 13 bases between the two ends. This CDR3 comprises 15 residues. The chain's CDR3 is CATSRDTARGYEQYF. The CDR3 nucleotides read TGTGCCACCAGCAGAGATACTGCCAGGGGATACGAGCAGTACTTC.

The chain is built from TRBV7-9 and TRBJ2-1; TRBD2 matches 10 bases. V lost 3 bases and J lost 8; bases outside the gene matches: 7. This CDR3 has 15 residues. Germline CDR1 SEHNR, CDR2 FQNEAQ (reference sequence). CDR3 sequence (DNA): TGTGCCAGCAGCTTGCTAGCGGGAGTTTCAGATGAGCAGTTCTTC. This encodes CASSLLAGVSDEQFF.

Points on this clone: The junction departs from the called germline gene at one end, perhaps through a read error. The rearrangement uses TRBV4-1 and TRBJ1-5, with no clear D. From germline, CDR1 is MGHRA and CDR2 YSYEKL. The CDR3 is made up of 14 amino acids. This CDR3 reads CASPAGGSTQPQHF. CDR3 bases: TGCGCCAGCCCGGCAGGAGGGAGCACTCAGCCCCAGCATTTT.

A few counts support this clone. This chain uses TRBV10-3 with TRBJ2-5; maybe TRBD1 (5 bases). The V end lost 2 bases, the J end lost 1 base, and 8 bases lay between the germline ends. The CDR3 extends over 14 amino acids. Germline CDR1 ENHRY, CDR2 SYGVKD. The chain's CDR3 is CAISEVGLQETQYF. CDR3 DNA sequence: TGTGCCATCAGTGAGGTGGGGCTCCAAGAGACCCAGTACTTC.

V gene TRBV14 combines with J gene TRBJ2-5, with TRBD1 matching over 8 bases. V gave up 3 bases and J gave up 3 bases; unmatched junction bases: 3. Looked up from germline, CDR1 is SGHDN and CDR2 is FVKESK. The CDR3 contains 14 residues. CDR3 nucleotide sequence: TGTGCCAGCAGCCAGAGGACAGGGAAAGAGACCCAGTACTTC. It is translated as CASSQRTGKETQYF.

V gene TRBV28 combines with J gene TRBJ2-5, with a weak D call TRBD2 (5 bases). The CDR3 is 16 residues long. Deletions cut 6 bases from V and 0 bases from J, with 17 bases between. Germline CDR1 reads MDHEN; CDR2 reads SYDVKM. CDR3 coding DNA: TGTGCCAGCAGCCCACCTCGGAGGCCCCACCAAGAGACCCAGTACTTC. Encoded protein: CASSPPRRPHQETQYF.

The CDR3 DNA is TGTGCCGGAGACAAACGGGGGGCGCGCCCTGAAGCTTTCTTT. Translation: CAGDKRGARPEAFF. The chain is built from TRBV30 and TRBJ1-1; maybe TRBD1 (6 bases). Trimming left V 8 bases short and J 6 bases short, with 22 bases between. This CDR3 spans 14 amino acids. From germline, CDR1 is GTSNPN and CDR2 SVGIG (reference sequence). Based on the CDR3 plus reference TRBV30 and TRBJ1-1, the full variable domain is SQTIHQWPATLVQPVGSPLSLECTVEGTSNPNLYWYRQAAGRGLQLLFYSVGIGQISSEVPQNLSASRPQDRQFILSSKKLLLSDSGFYLCAGDKRGARPEAFFGQGTRLTVV.

The table lists this clone with a few counts. The genes are TRBV21-1 and TRBJ2-7; TRBD1 is the table's D call, not checked against the DNA. TRBV21-1 is given as a pseudogene. CDR3 length equals 15 residues. Here the CDR3 DNA reads TGTGCCAGCAGCCGAGAGGGGGACGTCTCCTACGAGCAGTACTTC. Its translation: CASSREGDVSYEQYF.

On this clone itself: Since a much larger clone is just one base distant, this may be a read error. The rearrangement uses TRBV6-5 and TRBJ2-1; D not certain. CDR3 length: 11 amino acids. CDR1 is MNHEY and CDR2 is SVGAGI in the germline V gene. V was trimmed by 6 bases and J by 2 bases, leaving 2 bases between them. The CDR3 reads CASSTYNEQFF. The CDR3 DNA sequence: TGTGCCAGCAGCACCTACAATGAGCAGTTCTTC.

This clone was counted between two and nine times. The chain combines TRBV4-3 with TRBJ2-7; possible D gene TRBD1, 5 bases. V was pared by 5 bases and J by 2 bases, with 10 bases between. CDR1 is LGHNA, CDR2 YSLEER, per germline. The length of the CDR3 is 13 residues. Here the CDR3 DNA reads TGCGCCAGCAGCAGGGGTCAAACCTACGAGCAGTACTTC. Amino acids: CASSRGQTYEQYF.

This clone was counted only a few times. The chain employs TRBV6-5 and TRBJ2-1, with a tentative D call TRBD2 (6 bases). Germline V lookup: CDR1 MNHEY, CDR2 SVGAGI. Trimming took 6 bases from V and 8 from J, leaving 14 bases between them. The CDR3 covers 13 residues. CDR3 nucleotide sequence: TGTGCCAGCAGAAGGGAGGCAGGTTATGAGCAGTTCTTC. This encodes CASRREAGYEQFF.

The chain carries TRBV29-1 and TRBJ2-5; D may correspond to TRBD1 or TRBD2 (6 bases each). V shed 5 bases and J shed 5 bases, with 12 bases lying between them. Germline lookup yields CDR1 SQVTM and CDR2 ANQGSEA. The CDR3 loop spans 12 amino acids. The CDR3 nucleotides read TGCAGCGTTTTCGGGGGCGGGGAGACCCAGTACTTC. As protein: CSVFGGGETQYF.

The rearrangement links TRBV28 to TRBJ1-4; unclear D gene. The V gene's germline CDR1 is MDHEN and CDR2 SYDVKM. Trimming took off 6 bases at V and 5 bases at J, with 1 base between the two ends. This CDR3 spans 10 amino acids. CDR3 in amino acids: CASRNEKLFF. In nucleotides, the CDR3 is TGTGCCAGCAGGAATGAAAAACTGTTTTTT. Looking up the rest from reference TRBV28 and TRBJ1-4 gives the full variable domain: DVKVTQSSRYLVKRTGEKVFLECVQDMDHENMFWYRQDPGLGLRLIYFSYDVKMKEKGDIPEGYSVSREKKERFSLILESASTNQTSMYLCASRNEKLFFGSGTQLSVL.

This clone was observed a few times. This sample includes further DNA sequences coding for the same CDR3. This rearrangement joins TRBV5-1 to TRBJ2-1; D possibly corresponds to TRBD1 (6 bases). V was pared by 3 bases and J by 0 bases, with 10 bases between. Per germline, CDR1 SGHRS and CDR2 YFSETQ. CDR3 size: 15 residues. DNA of the CDR3: TGCGCCAGCAGCTGGACAGAGAGCTCCTACAATGAGCAGTTCTTC. Protein sequence: CASSWTESSYNEQFF.

A word on this clone: This same CDR3 is encoded by further DNA sequences in the sample. This sequence joins TRBV9 and TRBJ2-1, with D uncertain. V lost 4 bases to trimming and J lost 4 bases, with 12 bases between them. The CDR3 has 14 amino acids. CDR1 and CDR2 (germline): SGDLS, YYNGEE. CDR3 residues: CASSSRTVYNEQFF. The CDR3 nucleotides are TGTGCCAGCAGCTCTAGGACGGTTTACAATGAGCAGTTCTTC.

The V call is TRBV18, the J call TRBJ2-5, with TRBD2 identical over 8 bases. CDR1 KGHSH and CDR2 LQKENI come from the germline V gene. V was clipped by 3 bases and J by 1 base; unmatched bases: 4. The CDR3 spans 15 residues. CDR3 nucleotides: TGTGCCAGCTCACCTCGGGAGGGCCGCCAAGAGACCCAGTACTTC. As protein: CASSPREGRQETQYF. Based on the CDR3 plus reference TRBV18 and TRBJ2-5, the full variable domain is NAGVMQNPRHLVRRRGQEARLRCSPMKGHSHVYWYRQLPEEGLKFMVYLQKENIIDESGMPKERFSAEFPKEGPSILRIQQVVRGDSAAYFCASSPREGRQETQYFGPGTRLLVL.

This clone came up a few times. The chain joins TRBV19 to TRBJ2-6; possible D gene TRBD2, 6 bases. Germline CDR1 is LNHDA and CDR2 is SQIVND (reference sequence). The CDR3 consists of 15 residues. V was cut by 6 bases and J by 4 bases, with 13 bases left in between. Here the CDR3 DNA reads TGTGCCAGTAGGTTTCCGGGAGACGGGGCCAACGTCCTGACTTTC. Its translation: CASRFPGDGANVLTF.

V and J are TRBV27 and TRBJ2-3, with 7 bases fitting TRBD2. The germline V gene encodes CDR1 MNHEY and CDR2 SMNVEV (reference sequence). The CDR3 covers 15 residues. The V gene end was trimmed by 2 bases and the J gene end by 7 bases; junction bases not matched to a gene: 9. CDR3 region: CASSLRGSFGNTQYF. CDR3 DNA: TGTGCCAGCAGTTTACGCGGGAGTTTCGGGAATACGCAGTATTTT.